This TCR beta chain was observed in a study of PD-L1 blockade in urothelial cancer (dated by TCRdb to 2015 to 2018). For the study in its entirety: Therapy was started around 2014 for all patients, and atezolizumab 1,200 mg was administered intravenously every 3 weeks. About nine tenths of the roughly 29 patients were males with bladder-origin urothelial cancer, and about two thirds of the roughly 30 reported a prior smoking history. Patients had an ECOG performance status of 0 or 1 and had received between 0 and 3 prior chemotherapy regimens. Blood samples were analyzed at two time points: 3 weeks after treatment start (second dose) and 6 weeks after treatment start. Blood samples yielded a median of 141,255 T cells and around 83,000 unique TCRs, with median clonality around 0.084. The study was an exploratory multi-omic analysis of somatic, immune and clinical correlates of response to PD-L1 blockade with atezolizumab in urothelial cancer. Pretreatment tumor samples, along with matched peripheral blood collected serially before and after atezolizumab treatment, underwent TCR sequencing. Progression-free survival longer than 6 months counted as durable clinical benefit, and TCR features were additionally tested against both progression-free and overall survival. In the same patients, pretreatment tumors underwent whole exome sequencing and RNA sequencing in addition to TCR sequencing. Several patients reached durable clinical benefit, while 15 to 20 patients did not. Pretreatment blood TCR-seq was available for fewer than 30 patients, at least one posttreatment blood collection was obtained for 25 or so patients, and tumor TCR-seq was available for 25 or so patients.

Comments on this clone: Its antigen has not been determined. No much larger clone is present one base from it, and per-base qualities are unavailable.

Based on the germline V gene (reference sequence), the CDR1 and CDR2 sequences are SEHNR and FQNEAQ. The CDR3 sequence holds 11 residues, the cysteine and phenylalanine included. The kept DNA is CDR3 alone, 33 bases in frame from the first base. V sheds 7 bases and J sheds 7 bases, leaving 11 bases between their ends. General findings and caveats noted by the study authors: At 3 weeks after the start of treatment, tumor-associated TCR clones in peripheral blood had expanded more in patients with durable benefit (n ≈ 20, p = 0.022). A pretreatment peripheral blood TCR clonality below the median was linked to improved progression-free and overall survival. Small sample size (n ≈ 28) and many exploratory analyses mean the results are intended to be hypothesis-generating.

Explained via the paper, the time point label denotes: peripheral blood 6 weeks after treatment start. A total of 25 to 30 patients with locally advanced or metastatic urothelial carcinoma, treated at Memorial Sloan Kettering on a trial protocol, made up the cohort. Peripheral blood mononuclear cells were collected pretreatment and during treatment, with between 1 and 8 total time points per patient. The Qiagen DNeasy Blood extraction kit was used to purify genomic DNA from total PBMCs and from tumor samples. Collected pretreatment and during treatment, PBMCs were isolated and stored as previously described. Synthetic TCR analog templates were spiked into each PCR so that absolute template abundance could be estimated from read counts. The immunoSEQ assay was used to amplify TCRbeta CDR3 regions from genomic DNA with bias-controlled V and J gene primers. Rearranged TCRbeta segments were sequenced at approximately 20X coverage. In the authors' own workflow: Sequencing errors were corrected by clustering and CDR3s were annotated against IMGT to assign V, D and J genes. Out-of-frame and stop-codon sequences were excluded, and only productive TCRbeta rearrangements were used in downstream analyses. Clonality was calculated as one minus the Shannon entropy normalized by the log of the number of unique productive sequences. Clones differing between time points or between blood and tumor were identified using Fisher's exact test with Benjamini-Hochberg correction, with an adjusted p below 0.01 applied as the threshold. Drawn from immuneACCESS, this table holds only the in-frame rearrangements with V and J called that TCRdb kept. Clones are partly lost; checked studies trace under half to an unresolved V gene and leave the rest unexplained. The V and J calls and clone size are taken from that table; D and trimming were inferred from the DNA. Across this sample there are 30,000 to 45,000 clones, with approximately 80% seen only once. Together, the top ten hold roughly a tenth of the sample.

The sample was PBMCs, taken around atezolizumab (anti-PD-L1) treatment. The sequence was obtained from a man between 40 and 49 years old with urothelial cancer. The sequence links TRBV7-9 to TRBJ2-7; the D gene identity is not certain. In nucleotide form, the sequence is TGTGCCAGCACCGATGTGGAGGAGCAGTACTTC. It codes for CASTDVEEQYF.